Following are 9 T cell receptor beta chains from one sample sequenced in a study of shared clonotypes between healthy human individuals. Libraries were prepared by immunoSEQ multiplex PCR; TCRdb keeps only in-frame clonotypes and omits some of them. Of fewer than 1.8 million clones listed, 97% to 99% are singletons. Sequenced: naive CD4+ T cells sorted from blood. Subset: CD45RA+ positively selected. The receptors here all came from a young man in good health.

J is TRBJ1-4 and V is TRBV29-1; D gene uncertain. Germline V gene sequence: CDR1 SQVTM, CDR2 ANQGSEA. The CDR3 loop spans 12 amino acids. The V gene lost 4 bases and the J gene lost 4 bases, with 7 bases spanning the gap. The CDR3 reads CSVAYDNEKLFF. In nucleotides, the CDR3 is TGCAGCGTTGCATATGATAATGAAAAACTGTTTTTT. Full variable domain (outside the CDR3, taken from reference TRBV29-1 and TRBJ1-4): SAVISQKPSRDICQRGTSLTIQCQVDSQVTMMFWYRQQPGQSLTLIATANQGSEATYESGFVIDKFPISRPNLTFSTLTVSNMSPEDSSIYLCSVAYDNEKLFFGSGTQLSVL.

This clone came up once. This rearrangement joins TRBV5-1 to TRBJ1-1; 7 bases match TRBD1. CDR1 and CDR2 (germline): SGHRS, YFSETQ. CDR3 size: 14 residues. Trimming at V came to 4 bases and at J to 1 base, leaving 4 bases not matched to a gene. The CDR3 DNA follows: TGCGCCAGCAGCCAGGGACAGCCGAACACTGAAGCTTTCTTT. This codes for CASSQGQPNTEAFF. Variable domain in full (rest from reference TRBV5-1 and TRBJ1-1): KAGVTQTPRYLIKTRGQQVTLSCSPISGHRSVSWYQQTPGQGLQFLFEYFSETQRNKGNFPGRFSGRQFSNSRSEMNVSTLELGDSALYLCASSQGQPNTEAFFGQGTRLTVV.

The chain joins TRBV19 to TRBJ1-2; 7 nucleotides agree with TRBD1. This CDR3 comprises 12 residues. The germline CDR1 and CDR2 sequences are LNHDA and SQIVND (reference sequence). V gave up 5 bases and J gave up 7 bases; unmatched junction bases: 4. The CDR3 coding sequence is TGTGCCAGTAGTGTGAACAGGGGTGGCTACACCTTC. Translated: CASSVNRGGYTF.

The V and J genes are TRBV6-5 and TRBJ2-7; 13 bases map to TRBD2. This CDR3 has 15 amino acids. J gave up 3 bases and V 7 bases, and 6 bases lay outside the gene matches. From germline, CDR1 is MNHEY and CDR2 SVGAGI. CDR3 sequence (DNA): TGTGCCAGCAATCCCCGGACTAGCGGGAGCTACGAGCAGTACTTC. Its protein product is CASNPRTSGSYEQYF.

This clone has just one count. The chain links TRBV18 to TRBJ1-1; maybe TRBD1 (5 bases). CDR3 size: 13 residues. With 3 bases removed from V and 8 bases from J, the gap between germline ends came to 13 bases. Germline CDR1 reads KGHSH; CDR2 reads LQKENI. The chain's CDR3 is CASSPDREGEAFF. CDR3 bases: TGTGCCAGCTCACCCGATCGTGAGGGGGAAGCTTTCTTT.

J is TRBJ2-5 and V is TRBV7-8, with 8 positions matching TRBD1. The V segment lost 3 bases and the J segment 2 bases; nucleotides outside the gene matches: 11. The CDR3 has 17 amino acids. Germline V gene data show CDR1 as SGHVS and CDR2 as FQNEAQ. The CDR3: CASSLGTGQGLQETQYF. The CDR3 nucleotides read TGTGCCAGCAGCTTGGGAACTGGACAGGGCTTACAAGAGACCCAGTACTTC. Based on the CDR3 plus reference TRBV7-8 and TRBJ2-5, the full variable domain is GAGVSQSPRYKVAKRGQDVALRCDPISGHVSLFWYQQALGQGPEFLTYFQNEAQLDKSGLPSDRFFAERPEGSVSTLKIQRTQQEDSAVYLCASSLGTGQGLQETQYFGPGTRLLVL.

CDR3 region: CASRHGQTQETQYF. In nucleotides, the CDR3 is TGCGCCAGCAGACATGGACAGACCCAAGAGACCCAGTACTTC. This chain uses TRBV5-1 with TRBJ2-5; tentatively, D is TRBD1 (6 bases). CDR1 is SGHRS, CDR2 YFSETQ, per germline. V shed 5 bases and J shed 1 base, with 12 bases lying between them. CDR3 length: 14 amino acids.

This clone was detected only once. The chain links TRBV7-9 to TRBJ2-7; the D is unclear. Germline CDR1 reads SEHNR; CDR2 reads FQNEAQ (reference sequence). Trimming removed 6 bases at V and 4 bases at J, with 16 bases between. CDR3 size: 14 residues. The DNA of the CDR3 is TGTGCCAGCAGTCCCAACACCGTCTTGTACGAGCAGTACTTC. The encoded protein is CASSPNTVLYEQYF.

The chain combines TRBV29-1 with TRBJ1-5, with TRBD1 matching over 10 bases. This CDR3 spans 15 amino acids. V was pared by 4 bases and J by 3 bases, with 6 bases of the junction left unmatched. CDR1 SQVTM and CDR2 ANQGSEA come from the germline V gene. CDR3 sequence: CSVGGGTGDNQPQHF. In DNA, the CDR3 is TGCAGCGTTGGCGGAGGGACAGGGGACAATCAGCCCCAGCATTTT.